This T cell receptor beta chain emerged from a study of beta chain features in type 1 diabetes. About the research overall: There was similarity between patients and healthy donors in age, gender and cell yields.

This clone appeared a few times. cDNA synthesis used the whole RNA isolate, giving expressed TCRB sequences. The average output of naive, central memory and regulatory T cell samples was several million reads. Clones were read by immunoSEQ multiplex PCR, and TCRdb kept only the in-frame ones, dropping some. The repertoire holds around 140,000 clones, with 9% to 10% as singletons. Per the germline V gene, CDR1 is SNHLY and CDR2 is FYNNEI. V lost 6 bases and J 2 bases, leaving 13 bases between the germline ends. This CDR3 has 15 residues. Researchers reported sorting CD4+ naive, central memory, regulatory and stem cell-like memory cells via CD45RO/CCR7/CD25/CD127/CD95/CD27.

The J gene is TRBJ2-2, the V gene TRBV2; weak D call: TRBD1 (6 bases). What was sequenced was central memory CD4+ T cells from blood. This clonotype originated in a woman in her forties in good health. The CDR3 spells CASRRTASNTGELFF. In DNA form, the CDR3 reads TGTGCCAGCAGGAGGACAGCAAGCAACACCGGGGAGCTGTTTTTT.